These 14 T cell receptor beta chains originate from one sample sequenced in a study of control samples from healthy donors and cancer patients. The data were produced by immunoSEQ multiplex PCR, yet TCRdb's version contains in-frame clones alone and is incomplete. The sample comprises about 14,000 clones, roughly three quarters of which are singletons, and 8.4% rests with the top ten. Input material: formalin-fixed, paraffin-embedded tissue. These receptors were taken from a male donor with melanoma.

The sample holds one count of this clone. V usage is TRBV4-3 and J usage is TRBJ2-7, with 9 positions matching TRBD1. Looked up from germline, CDR1 is LGHNA and CDR2 is YSLEER. Unmatched junction bases numbered 9, after V lost 0 bases and J lost 3 bases. The CDR3 length is 17 residues. CDR3 in amino acids: CASSQDPPGQGGYEQYF. The DNA of the CDR3 is TGCGCCAGCAGCCAAGATCCTCCGGGACAGGGAGGCTACGAGCAGTACTTC.

The chain employs TRBV30 and TRBJ2-5; D remains unclear. The length of the CDR3 is 13 residues. Germline V gene data show CDR1 as GTSNPN and CDR2 as SVGIG (reference sequence). V was trimmed by 4 bases and J by 7 bases, leaving 16 bases between them. CDR3 nucleotide sequence: TGTGCCTGGAACGACGCTGGCCCTGGGACCCAGTACTTC. This codes for CAWNDAGPGTQYF.

The V and J genes are TRBV19 and TRBJ2-5; D might be TRBD1 or TRBD2, each matching 6 bases. The V gene lost 10 bases and the J gene lost 1 base, with 19 bases spanning the gap. In germline, CDR1 is LNHDA, CDR2 SQIVND (reference sequence). The CDR3 consists of 15 residues. This chain's CDR3 is CATRLHGGLQETQYF. Written as DNA, the CDR3 is TGTGCCACAAGATTGCACGGGGGCCTCCAAGAGACCCAGTACTTC.

This clone was recorded only once. The chain carries TRBV19 and TRBJ1-5; TRBD1 aligns across 7 bases. The CDR3 spans 15 residues. The germline V gene encodes CDR1 LNHDA and CDR2 SQIVND (reference sequence). The J segment lost 3 bases and the V segment lost 4 bases, leaving 6 bases of the junction unmatched. CDR3 nucleotides: TGTGCCAGTAGTAGGGACAGCGGTACCAATCAGCCCCAGCATTTT. Translation: CASSRDSGTNQPQHF.

The chain employs TRBV11-1 and TRBJ2-1, with 9 bases matching TRBD2. The CDR3 has 16 residues. J was trimmed by 8 bases and V by 4 bases; bases with no gene match: 12. Germline V gene data show CDR1 as SGHAT and CDR2 as FQDESV (reference sequence). CDR3 nucleotides: TGTGCCAGCAGCTATGGGACTAGCAGGGTCAGCGATGAGCAGTTCTTC. As protein: CASSYGTSRVSDEQFF.

This clone was recorded a few times. This chain uses TRBV7-6 with TRBJ2-3, with 11 bases matching TRBD1. CDR3 length: 16 amino acids. J was trimmed by 4 bases and V by 5 bases; bases with no gene match: 8. CDR1 is SGHVS and CDR2 is FNYEAQ in the germline V gene. The CDR3 DNA reads as TGTGCCAGCAGCCCCCGGGGACAGGGGGAACCAGATACGCAGTATTTT. Its translation is CASSPRGQGEPDTQYF. Using reference TRBV7-6 and TRBJ2-3 for the parts outside the CDR3, the full variable domain is GAGVSQSPRYKVTKRGQDVALRCDPISGHVSLYWYRQALGQGPEFLTYFNYEAQQDKSGLPNDRFSAERPEGSISTLTIQRTEQRDSAMYRCASSPRGQGEPDTQYFGPGTRLTVL.

The chain uses TRBV7-2 and TRBJ1-1; possible D gene TRBD1, 5 bases. Germline assignment: CDR1 SGHTA and CDR2 FQGNSA. Trimming cost V 1 base and J 8 bases, with 8 bases left between them. The CDR3 spans 12 residues. CDR3 coding DNA: TGTGCCAGCAGCTTAGACCGGACAGAAGCTTTCTTT. It codes for CASSLDRTEAFF.

With regard to this clone: The same CDR3 arises from other DNA sequences in this sample as well. The rearrangement joins TRBV7-9 to TRBJ1-5; no definite D call. V was trimmed by 1 base and J by 0 bases, leaving 7 bases between them. The V gene's germline CDR1 is SEHNR and CDR2 FQNEAQ (reference sequence). The CDR3 extends over 15 amino acids. This CDR3 reads CASSLGGNSNQPQHF. For the CDR3, the DNA is TGTGCCAGCAGCTTAGGAGGGAATAGCAATCAGCCCCAGCATTTT.

This sequence joins TRBV2 and TRBJ1-2; D is uncertain. Germline V gives CDR1 SNHLY, CDR2 FYNNEI. V was shortened by 6 bases and J by 8 bases, with 19 bases between the two germline ends. This CDR3 comprises 14 residues. As DNA, the CDR3 is TGTGCCAGCAGCCTCAACCGGGGTTTGGGCGGCTACACCTTC. Translating it yields CASSLNRGLGGYTF.

The V call is TRBV18, the J call TRBJ2-1, with TRBD1 as a possible D gene (6 bases). In germline, CDR1 is KGHSH, CDR2 LQKENI. Between the trimmed V and J ends, which lost 2 bases and 0 bases, there was a span of 11 bases. The CDR3 consists of 16 residues. The CDR3 reads CASSPNRASSYNEQFF. CDR3 nucleotides: TGTGCCAGCTCACCAAACAGGGCCAGCTCCTACAATGAGCAGTTCTTC.

The chain links TRBV7-2 to TRBJ2-5, with 12 bases fitting TRBD2. J lost 5 bases, V lost 3 bases, and 4 bases had no gene match. CDR1 and CDR2 from the germline V gene are SGHTA and FQGNSA. This CDR3 comprises 15 residues. The CDR3 sequence is CASSFYTSGGETQYF. CDR3 nucleotide sequence: TGTGCCAGCAGCTTTTATACTAGCGGGGGGGAGACCCAGTACTTC. Using reference TRBV7-2 and TRBJ2-5 for the parts outside the CDR3, the full variable domain is GAGVSQSPSNKVTEKGKDVELRCDPISGHTALYWYRQSLGQGLEFLIYFQGNSAPDKSGLPSDRFSAERTGGSVSTLTIQRTQQEDSAVYLCASSFYTSGGETQYFGPGTRLLVL.

The chain carries TRBV18 and TRBJ1-2; 8 bases fit TRBD1. The CDR3 spans 15 residues. Germline CDR1 reads KGHSH; CDR2 reads LQKENI. Trimming cost V 2 bases and J 7 bases; bases outside gene matches: 9. The CDR3 coding sequence is TGTGCCAGCTCACCAGAGAGACCAGGGGGCTCTGGCTACACCTTC. Translating it yields CASSPERPGGSGYTF.

V gene TRBV6-5 combines with J gene TRBJ1-6; no definite D call. The CDR3 contains 12 residues. The germline gives CDR1 MNHEY, CDR2 SVGAGI. The V end was cut by 6 bases, the J end by 7 bases, with 7 bases between. CDR3 in amino acids: CASRRLNSPLHF. DNA for the CDR3: TGTGCCAGCAGGCGACTGAATTCACCCCTCCACTTT.

A word on this clone: Within the sample, other DNA sequences also encode this same CDR3. This chain joins TRBV7-2 and TRBJ1-6, with a possible D match to TRBD1 (5 bases). V was cut by 5 bases and J by 7 bases, with 15 bases left in between. The germline CDR1 and CDR2 sequences are SGHTA and FQGNSA. The CDR3 is made up of 15 amino acids. CDR3 region: CASSPLQGGNSPLHF. The CDR3, as DNA: TGTGCCAGCAGCCCACTGCAGGGCGGAAATTCACCCCTCCACTTT.